The sequence of this T cell receptor beta chain was determined in a study of cytomegalovirus exposure and HLA in healthy donors. Findings and caveats of the study: First-cohort TCR clusters tended to co-occur in the approximately 110 validation repertoires, a later analysis found. Many donors carried some public TCRs, although rarity characterized most TCR sequences. Associated with cytomegalovirus, according to the listing, were some 150 TCR beta chains.

TCRdb keeps only in-frame clones here, not all; method: immunoSEQ multiplex PCR. The table lists 150,000 to 200,000 clones, more than 75% of them singletons. Points on this clone: Its antigen is as yet unknown.

Germline trimming cut 3 bases from V and 8 bases from J; bases unmatched to any gene: 7. The CDR3 is 15 amino acids. Germline V gene data show CDR1 as SGHAT and CDR2 as FQNNGV. The sequencing sample was made of PBMCs. This receptor was obtained from a man aged 18 to 29 in good health and CMV-seropositive. The V call is TRBV11-2, the J call TRBJ1-2; 12 positions agree with TRBD1. The CDR3 loop is CASSFTGTGGGGYTF. As DNA, the CDR3 is TGTGCCAGCAGCTTTACCGGGACAGGGGGCGGAGGCTACACCTTC.